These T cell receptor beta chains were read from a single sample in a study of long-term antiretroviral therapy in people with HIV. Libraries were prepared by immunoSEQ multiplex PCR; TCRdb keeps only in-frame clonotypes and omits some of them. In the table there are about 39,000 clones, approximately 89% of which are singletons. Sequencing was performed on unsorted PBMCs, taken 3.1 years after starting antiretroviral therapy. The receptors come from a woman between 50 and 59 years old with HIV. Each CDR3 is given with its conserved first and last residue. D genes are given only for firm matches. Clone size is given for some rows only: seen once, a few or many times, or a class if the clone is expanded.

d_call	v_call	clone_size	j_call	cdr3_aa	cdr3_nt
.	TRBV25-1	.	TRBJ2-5	CASSESGGWETQYF	TGTGCCAGCAGTGAATCTGGGGGGTGGGAGACCCAGTACTTC
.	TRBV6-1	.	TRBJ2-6	CASSGQGAGANVLTF	TGTGCCAGCAGTGGGCAGGGAGCTGGGGCCAACGTCCTGACTTTC
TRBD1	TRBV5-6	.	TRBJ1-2	CASSWGGQGEHYGYTF	TGTGCCAGCAGCTGGGGAGGACAGGGCGAACACTATGGCTACACCTTC
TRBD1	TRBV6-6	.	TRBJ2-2	CASSYGTGVAGELFF	TGTGCCAGCAGTTACGGGACAGGGGTGGCCGGGGAGCTGTTTTTT
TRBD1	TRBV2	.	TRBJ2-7	CASRVGQGWYEQYF	TGTGCCAGCAGGGTGGGACAGGGGTGGTACGAGCAGTACTTC
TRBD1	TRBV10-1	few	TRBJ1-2	CASSEHPGQGDGYTF	TGCGCCAGCAGTGAGCATCCGGGACAGGGTGATGGCTACACCTTC
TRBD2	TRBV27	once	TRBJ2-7	CASSTSGSSYEQYF	TGTGCCAGCAGTACTAGCGGGTCTTCCTACGAGCAGTACTTC
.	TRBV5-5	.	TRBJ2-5	CASSLPGEETQYF	TGTGCCAGCAGCTTGCCGGGGGAAGAGACCCAGTACTTC
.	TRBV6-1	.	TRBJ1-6	CASSEVGDYNSPLHF	TGTGCCAGCAGTGAAGTGGGGGACTATAATTCACCCCTCCACTTT
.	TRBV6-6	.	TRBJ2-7	CASSYTLGEQYF	TGTGCCAGCAGTTACACGCTGGGCGAGCAGTACTTC
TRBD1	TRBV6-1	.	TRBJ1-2	CASSGTGSDYGYTF	TGTGCCAGCAGTGGGACAGGGTCGGACTATGGCTACACCTTC
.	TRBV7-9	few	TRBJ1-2	CASSPGQGIDGYTF	TGTGCCAGCAGCCCAGGCCAGGGGATCGATGGCTACACCTTC
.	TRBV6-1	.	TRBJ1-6	CASSEREGYNSPLHF	TGTGCCAGCAGTGAAAGGGAAGGGTATAATTCACCCCTCCACTTT
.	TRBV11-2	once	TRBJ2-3	CASRYSRGAGTDTQYF	TGTGCCAGCAGATACAGCAGGGGGGCTGGGACAGATACGCAGTATTTT
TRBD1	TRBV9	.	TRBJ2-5	CASSANPRDRGLDQETQYF	TGTGCCAGCAGCGCGAACCCCAGGGACAGGGGCCTCGATCAAGAGACCCAGTACTTC
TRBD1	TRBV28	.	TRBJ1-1	CASSPVGRGHGMNTEAFF	TGTGCCAGCAGCCCTGTTGGCAGGGGGCATGGGATGAACACTGAAGCTTTCTTT
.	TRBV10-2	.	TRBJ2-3	CASSDTDDTQYF	TGCGCCAGTTCTGATACGGACGATACGCAGTATTTT
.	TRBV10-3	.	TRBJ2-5	CAISEAEETQYF	TGTGCCATCAGTGAGGCGGAGGAGACCCAGTACTTC
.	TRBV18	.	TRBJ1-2	CASSREGFGYTF	TGTGCCAGCTCACGGGAAGGGTTTGGCTACACCTTC
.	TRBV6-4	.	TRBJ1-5	CASSDWAGNQPQHF	TGTGCCAGCAGTGACTGGGCAGGCAATCAGCCCCAGCATTTT
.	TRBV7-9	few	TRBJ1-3	CASSPEDF	TGTGCCAGCAGCCCAGAGGATTTT
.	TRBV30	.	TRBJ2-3	CAYSGDSTDTQYF	TGTGCCTACAGTGGCGACAGCACAGATACGCAGTATTTT
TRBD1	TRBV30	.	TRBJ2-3	CAWSPGTGLTDTQYF	TGTGCCTGGAGTCCCGGGACAGGGCTGACAGATACGCAGTATTTT
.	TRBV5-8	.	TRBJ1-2	CASRPYRGLGNYGYTF	TGTGCCAGCAGACCTTACAGAGGCCTGGGGAACTATGGCTACACCTTC
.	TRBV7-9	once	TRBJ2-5	CASSLPRARGETQYF	TGTGCCAGCAGCTTACCTAGGGCCCGAGGGGAGACCCAGTACTTC
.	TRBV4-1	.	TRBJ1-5	CASSQTSGDGQPQHF	TGCGCCAGCAGCCAGACCTCAGGGGACGGTCAGCCCCAGCATTTT
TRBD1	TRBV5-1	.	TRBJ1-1	CASSAGQGIGEAFF	TGCGCCAGCAGCGCCGGACAGGGGATTGGTGAAGCTTTCTTT
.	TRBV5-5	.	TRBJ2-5	CASSLGGLKETQYF	TGTGCCAGCAGCTTGGGGGGACTGAAAGAGACCCAGTACTTC
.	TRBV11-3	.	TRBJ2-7	CASSLGADEQYF	TGTGCCAGCAGCTTAGGAGCGGATGAGCAGTACTTC
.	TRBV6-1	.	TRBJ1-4	CASSEAGRGYEKLFF	TGTGCCAGCAGTGAAGCAGGCAGGGGATACGAAAAACTGTTTTTT
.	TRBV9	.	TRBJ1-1	CASSPLGGGKGAFF	TGTGCCAGCAGCCCTTTAGGAGGGGGGAAGGGAGCTTTCTTT
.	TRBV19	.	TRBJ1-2	CASSVQGGVYTF	TGTGCCAGTAGTGTACAGGGAGGTGTCTACACCTTC
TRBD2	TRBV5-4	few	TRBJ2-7	CASSLSGVPGEQYF	TGTGCCAGCAGCTTGAGCGGGGTCCCGGGGGAGCAGTACTTC
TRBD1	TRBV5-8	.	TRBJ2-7	CASSLDGTGDEQYF	TGTGCCAGCAGCTTGGATGGGACAGGGGACGAGCAGTACTTC
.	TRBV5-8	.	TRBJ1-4	CASSLQELGEKLFF	TGTGCCAGCAGCCTACAGGAATTGGGGGAAAAACTGTTTTTT
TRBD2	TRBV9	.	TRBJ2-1	CASSVASGGDEQFF	TGTGCCAGCAGCGTAGCTAGCGGGGGCGATGAGCAGTTCTTC
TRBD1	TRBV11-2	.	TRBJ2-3	CAHEQGGTDTQYF	TGCGCACACGAACAGGGGGGCACAGATACGCAGTATTTT
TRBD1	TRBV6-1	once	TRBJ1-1	CASRGDRAREAFF	TGTGCCAGCAGGGGGGACAGGGCAAGAGAAGCTTTCTTT
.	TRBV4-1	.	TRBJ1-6	CASSQALPGTAPNSPLHF	TGCGCCAGCAGCCAAGCCTTGCCCGGGACGGCGCCTAATTCACCCCTCCACTTT
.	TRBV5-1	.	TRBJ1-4	CASSRETATNEKLFF	TGCGCCAGCAGCAGGGAGACAGCAACTAATGAAAAACTGTTTTTT
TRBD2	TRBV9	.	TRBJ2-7	CASSPGEGHEQYF	TGTGCCAGCAGCCCGGGGGAGGGCCACGAGCAGTACTTC
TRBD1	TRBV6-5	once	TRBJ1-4	CASSYGQGADEKLFF	TGTGCCAGCAGTTACGGACAGGGGGCGGATGAAAAACTGTTTTTT
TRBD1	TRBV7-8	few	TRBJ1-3	CASSPWGGTGSDTIYF	TGTGCCAGCAGCCCCTGGGGGGGGACAGGAAGTGACACCATATATTTT
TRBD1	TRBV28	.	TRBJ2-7	CASSSGGQGHYEQYF	TGTGCCAGCAGTTCCGGGGGACAGGGTCACTACGAGCAGTACTTC
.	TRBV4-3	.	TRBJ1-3	CASSQDRSSGNTIYF	TGCGCCAGCAGCCAGGACCGGAGCTCTGGAAACACCATATATTTT
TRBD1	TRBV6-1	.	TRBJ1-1	CASRDRDRVNTEAFF	TGTGCCAGCAGGGATCGGGACAGGGTGAACACTGAAGCTTTCTTT
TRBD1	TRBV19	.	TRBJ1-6	CASADRANNSPLHF	TGTGCCAGTGCGGACAGGGCAAATAATTCACCCCTCCACTTT
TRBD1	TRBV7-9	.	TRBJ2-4	CASSWTGLLAKNIQYF	TGTGCCAGCAGCTGGACAGGGTTACTAGCCAAAAACATTCAGTACTTC
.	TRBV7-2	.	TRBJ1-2	CASSLTAAGDGYTF	TGTGCCAGCAGCCTAACGGCGGCGGGGGACGGCTACACCTTC
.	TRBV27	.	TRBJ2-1	CASRDSWVDEQFF	TGTGCCAGCCGAGACAGTTGGGTGGATGAGCAGTTCTTC
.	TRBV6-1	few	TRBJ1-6	CASSGGYSPLHF	TGTGCCAGCAGTGGCGGCTATTCACCCCTCCACTTT
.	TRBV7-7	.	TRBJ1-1	CASNPLTGPEAFF	TGTGCTAGCAACCCACTTACAGGGCCTGAAGCTTTCTTT
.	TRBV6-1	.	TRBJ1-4	CASSENGGEKLFF	TGTGCCAGCAGTGAAAATGGGGGGGAAAAACTGTTTTTT
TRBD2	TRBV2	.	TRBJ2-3	CAHIWGGGAVDTQYF	TGTGCCCATATTTGGGGCGGGGGGGCGGTAGATACGCAGTATTTT
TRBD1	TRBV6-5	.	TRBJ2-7	CASSYSLGTGSHEQYF	TGTGCCAGCAGTTACTCTCTCGGGACAGGGTCCCACGAGCAGTACTTC
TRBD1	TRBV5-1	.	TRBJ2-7	CASSLGPGQRTYEQYF	TGCGCCAGCAGCTTGGGGCCGGGACAGAGAACCTACGAGCAGTACTTC
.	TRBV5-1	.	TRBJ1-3	CASSLEGGAGNTIYF	TGCGCCAGCAGCTTGGAAGGGGGGGCTGGAAACACCATATATTTT
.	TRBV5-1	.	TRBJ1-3	CASSLTSGPSGNTIYF	TGCGCCAGCAGCTTGACATCAGGTCCCTCTGGAAACACCATATATTTT
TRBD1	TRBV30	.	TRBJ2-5	CAWEGGQGAGVTQYF	TGTGCCTGGGAGGGAGGACAGGGGGCAGGAGTGACCCAGTACTTC
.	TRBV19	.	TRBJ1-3	CASSKGSSGNTIYF	TGTGCCAGTAGTAAGGGCAGCTCTGGAAACACCATATATTTT